This is a list of T cell receptor beta chains from one sample in a study of blood T cell repertoires in COVID-19. Sequencing was performed with immunoSEQ multiplex PCR; in TCRdb, only in-frame clones are kept and a portion is missing. The table includes approximately 110,000 clones, approximately 88% detected once. Specimen: peripheral blood. The receptors come from a woman aged 70 to 79 with acute or convalescent COVID-19. The CDR3 runs from the conserved cysteine through the conserved F or W. Fields, in order: clone size, D gene, J gene, V gene, CDR3 DNA, CDR3 protein. D genes are given only for firm matches. The listing skips clone size in some rows; elsewhere it reads once, few, many or a size class.

>.|.|TRBJ2-3|TRBV4-2
TGTGCCAGCAGCCAAGTCGGCGGGTCAGATACGCAGTATTTT
CASSQVGGSDTQYF
>.|.|TRBJ2-7|TRBV5-1
TGCGCCAGCAGGCCAACAGGGCTCGGCGACGAGCAGTACTTC
CASRPTGLGDEQYF
>.|TRBD2|TRBJ2-1|TRBV6-5
TGTGCCAGCAGTTTAGCGGGGGGTGGGAATGAGCAGTTCTTC
CASSLAGGGNEQFF
>.|.|TRBJ2-7|TRBV28
TGTGCCAGCAAGGGGCCGGCCTACGAGCAGTACTTC
CASKGPAYEQYF
>.|.|TRBJ1-1|TRBV7-8
TGTGCCAGCAGTCTGAACAGGGTTTCCACTGAAGCTTTCTTT
CASSLNRVSTEAFF
>once|.|TRBJ2-7|TRBV28
TGTGCCAGCGCCGCCCTAGGTTCCTACGAGCAGTACTTC
CASAALGSYEQYF
>once|.|TRBJ2-7|TRBV12-3/TRBV12-4
TGTGCCAGCAGTTTGGCAGGGCCCTACGAGCAGTACTTC
CASSLAGPYEQYF
>.|.|TRBJ1-6|TRBV4-1
TGCGCCAGCAGCCAATCAGGGCGTTCACCCCTCCACTTT
CASSQSGRSPLHF
>once|.|TRBJ1-1|TRBV19
TGTGCCAGTATAGGGTCTCGGACAGAGGACACTGAAGCTTTCTTT
CASIGSRTEDTEAFF
>once|TRBD1|TRBJ1-2|TRBV28
TGTGCCATTCGCATCTCAGGGGGCGGCAGCTACACCTTC
CAIRISGGGSYTF
>.|TRBD1|TRBJ2-3|TRBV5-4
TGTGCCAGCAGCTTGGAACAGGGGAGCGATACGCAGTATTTT
CASSLEQGSDTQYF
>.|TRBD2|TRBJ2-3|TRBV5-5
TGTGCCAGCAGCTTGACTAGCGGGGGGGCAGATACGCAGTATTTT
CASSLTSGGADTQYF
>few|TRBD1|TRBJ2-6|TRBV2
TGTGCCAGCAGGTTACAGGGGTCTGGGGCCAACGTCCTGACTTTC
CASRLQGSGANVLTF
>.|.|TRBJ2-5|TRBV11-2
TGTGCCAGCAGCTTAGGATCGGCAGGACTCCAAGAGACCCAGTACTTC
CASSLGSAGLQETQYF
>.|.|TRBJ1-2|TRBV2
TGTGCCAGCAGTGAGAGGCGGGAGGATGGCTACACCTTC
CASSERREDGYTF
>once|TRBD2|TRBJ2-7|TRBV10-1
TGCGCCAGCAGCAAGCGGGAGCTTCTCTACGAGCAGTACTTC
CASSKRELLYEQYF
>.|.|TRBJ1-6|TRBV2
TGTGCCAGCAAACAGACAGACGGGAATTCACCCCTCCACTTT
CASKQTDGNSPLHF
>.|.|TRBJ2-5|TRBV3-1/TRBV3-2
TGTGCCAGCAGCCAGGTAGGCCCCCGGAGGGAGACCCAGTACTTC
CASSQVGPRRETQYF
>few|.|TRBJ2-2|TRBV6-4
TGTGCCAGCAGTCACGGACAAAACACCGGGGAGCTGTTTTTT
CASSHGQNTGELFF